A selection of T cell receptor beta chains follows, all from one sample in a study of brain T cells in children with intractable seizures. Using immunoSEQ multiplex PCR, the repertoire was profiled, and TCRdb retains in-frame clones only, with some absent. The table has roughly 120,000 clones, 94% seen once; the top ten hold 3.5% to 4%. The sequences come from peripheral blood, collected at surgery. The receptors were gathered from a boy under three years old with hemimegalencephaly and intractable seizures. Each CDR3 is given with its conserved first and last residue. The D gene is left open where the match is weak.

d_call	v_call	j_call	cdr3_aa	cdr3_nt
TRBD1	TRBV14	TRBJ1-1	CASSQRQGVGTEAFF	TGTGCCAGCAGCCAAAGGCAGGGGGTGGGCACTGAAGCTTTCTTT
NA	TRBV9	TRBJ1-6	CASSVGVWDNSPLHF	TGTGCCAGCAGCGTAGGGGTGTGGGATAATTCACCCCTCCACTTT
TRBD2	TRBV5-4	TRBJ2-7	CASSFGRAGGPSYEQYF	TGTGCCAGCAGCTTCGGCCGAGCGGGAGGGCCTTCCTACGAGCAGTACTTC
TRBD2	TRBV4-2	TRBJ2-3	CASSQDASGSISPDTQYF	TGTGCCAGCAGCCAAGATGCTAGCGGGAGTATATCCCCAGATACGCAGTATTTT
NA	TRBV9	TRBJ2-2	CASSVEVGGMFTGELFF	TGTGCCAGCAGCGTAGAAGTGGGCGGGATGTTCACCGGGGAGCTGTTTTTT
NA	TRBV19	TRBJ2-2	CASKDLTGELFF	TGTGCCAGTAAGGACCTGACCGGGGAGCTGTTTTTT
NA	TRBV7-2	TRBJ1-3	CASSGGRDTGNTIYF	TGTGCCAGCAGCGGCGGACGGGACACTGGAAACACCATATATTTT
TRBD2	TRBV9	TRBJ2-1	CASSVVSGRDYNEQFF	TGTGCCAGCAGCGTAGTCAGCGGGAGGGATTACAATGAGCAGTTCTTC
NA	TRBV5-1	TRBJ2-7	CASSVEGLDEQYF	TGCGCCAGCAGCGTGGAAGGTTTGGATGAGCAGTACTTC
TRBD2	TRBV5-1	TRBJ2-1	CASSFGLAGGYEQFF	TGCGCCAGCAGCTTCGGACTAGCGGGAGGATACGAGCAGTTCTTC